The rows below give T cell receptor beta chains drawn from one sample of a study of blood T cell repertoires in COVID-19. Repertoires were generated with immunoSEQ multiplex PCR, while TCRdb's copy carries only in-frame clones and drops some. This sample has about 40,000 clones; 88% occur once, and the top ten carry around 10%. The sample comprised peripheral blood. The source is a woman in her 70s with acute or convalescent COVID-19. Each CDR3 is given with its conserved first and last residue. Each record gives: D gene, CDR3 length, J gene, clone size, V gene, CDR3 DNA, CDR3 protein. D genes are given only for firm matches. The size field is filled for only some rows; it gives once, few, many or a size class.

TRBD1	15	TRBJ1-1	NA	TRBV4-2	TGTGCCAGCAGACAAGACCGTGACAGGGTCACTGAAGCTTTCTTT	CASRQDRDRVTEAFF
TRBD1	14	TRBJ1-2	NA	TRBV28	TGTGCCAGCAGGCCGGGACAGGTTGTCTATGGCTACACCTTC	CASRPGQVVYGYTF
TRBD1	15	TRBJ1-4	NA	TRBV3-1/TRBV3-2	TGTGCCAGCAGCCCCCCGGGGACAGGGGACGGAGGTGCATCGTTT	CASSPPGTGDGGASF
NA	13	TRBJ2-1	NA	TRBV29-1	TGCAGCGTTGTCACGGGAAATAGCAATGAGCAGTTCTTC	CSVVTGNSNEQFF
TRBD2	12	TRBJ2-1	few	TRBV7-9	TGTGCCAGCAGCCACCCGGGGGGTCAGCAGTTCTTC	CASSHPGGQQFF
NA	17	TRBJ1-6	NA	TRBV7-4	TGTGCCAGCAGCTTTTTAGCGCACCACTCCTATAATTCACCCCTCCACTTT	CASSFLAHHSYNSPLHF
TRBD1	13	TRBJ1-5	NA	TRBV30	TGTGCCTGGAGTGTACAGGGGAATCAGCCCCAGCATTTT	CAWSVQGNQPQHF
NA	13	TRBJ1-5	NA	TRBV7-9	TGTGCCAGCAGCTTAACTCGGAGTCAGCCCCAGCATTTT	CASSLTRSQPQHF
NA	16	TRBJ1-4	NA	TRBV3-1/TRBV3-2	TGTGCCAGCAGCCAAGATGCTACGGGAGGTAATGAAAAACTGTTTTTT	CASSQDATGGNEKLFF
NA	13	TRBJ2-2	NA	TRBV7-2	TGTGCCAGCAGCTTAGCCCAGACCGGGGAGCTGTTTTTT	CASSLAQTGELFF
NA	13	TRBJ1-1	NA	TRBV9	TGTGCCAGCAGTGGACAGCCGAACACTGAAGCTTTCTTT	CASSGQPNTEAFF
TRBD2	18	TRBJ2-3	NA	TRBV3-1/TRBV3-2	TGTGCCAGCAGCCAAGATAGGGGACTAGCCTCTAGCACAGATACGCAGTATTTT	CASSQDRGLASSTDTQYF
NA	12	TRBJ2-1	NA	TRBV13	TGTGCCAGCAGCTACCCGAGACAAGAGCAGTTCTTC	CASSYPRQEQFF
NA	15	TRBJ1-1	NA	TRBV2	TGTGCCAGCAGCGATACAGGGCTCAGGACCGCTGAAGCTTTCTTT	CASSDTGLRTAEAFF
TRBD1	12	TRBJ1-2	NA	TRBV10-2	TGCGCCACGGACAGGGGGCACTATGGCTACACCTTC	CATDRGHYGYTF
NA	13	TRBJ2-3	NA	TRBV12-3/TRBV12-4	TGTGCCAGCAGACCTGGACAGACAGATACGCAGTATTTT	CASRPGQTDTQYF
NA	15	TRBJ2-1	NA	TRBV9	TGTGCCAGCAGCGTAGTTAGCGGTGCCTACAATGAGCAGTTCTTC	CASSVVSGAYNEQFF
NA	14	TRBJ2-3	NA	TRBV27	TGTGCCAGTGGACTGGGAGTTCCCACAGATACGCAGTATTTT	CASGLGVPTDTQYF
NA	15	TRBJ1-1	NA	TRBV11-2	TGTGCCAGCAGCTTAGGTGGCAGGGTAAACACTGAAGCTTTCTTT	CASSLGGRVNTEAFF
NA	11	TRBJ1-4	NA	TRBV30	TGTGCCTGGAGTGTTCGTGAAAAACTGTTTTTT	CAWSVREKLFF
NA	16	TRBJ1-5	few	TRBV4-3	TGCGCCAGCAGCCAAGATCTGAGATATCGCAATCAGCCCCAGCATTTT	CASSQDLRYRNQPQHF
TRBD2	14	TRBJ2-2	NA	TRBV6-2/TRBV6-3	TGTGCCAGCAGTACGGGACTACCGAACGGGGAGCTGTTTTTT	CASSTGLPNGELFF
TRBD1	17	TRBJ2-1	few	TRBV24-1	TGTGCCACCAGTGAAATGTGGGTGACAGGGTTTATCAATGAGCAGTTCTTC	CATSEMWVTGFINEQFF
TRBD2	16	TRBJ2-1	NA	TRBV11-2	TGTGCCAGCAGCTCGGGACTAGCGGGGGCCGGCGGTGAGCAGTTCTTC	CASSSGLAGAGGEQFF
NA	11	TRBJ2-1	NA	TRBV12-3/TRBV12-4	TGTGCCAGCAGTCAGGGTGGTGAGCAGTTCTTC	CASSQGGEQFF
NA	13	TRBJ2-5	NA	TRBV19	TGTGCCAGTAGTATCGGGTACCAAGAGACCCAGTACTTC	CASSIGYQETQYF
NA	18	TRBJ1-1	NA	TRBV6-2/TRBV6-3	TGTGCCAGCAGTTTGGGCGCGGGGAAGGGGCATTTGAACACTGAAGCTTTCTTT	CASSLGAGKGHLNTEAFF
NA	14	TRBJ2-5	NA	TRBV19	TGTGCCAGTAGCCGGGCGGGGCGGGAAGAGACCCAGTACTTC	CASSRAGREETQYF
TRBD2	16	TRBJ2-2	NA	TRBV3-1/TRBV3-2	TGTGCCAGCAGCCAAGGGACTAGCGGGAGAATCGGGGAGCTGTTTTTT	CASSQGTSGRIGELFF
TRBD1	15	TRBJ2-1	NA	TRBV5-4	TGTGCCAGCAGCTTTGGCCAGGGGGCGATGAATGAGCAGTTCTTC	CASSFGQGAMNEQFF
TRBD1	16	TRBJ2-1	NA	TRBV25-1	TGTGCCAGCAGTGGCCCCGGGACAGGGGGTAAAAATGAGCAGTTCTTC	CASSGPGTGGKNEQFF
TRBD2	15	TRBJ2-1	NA	TRBV29-1	TGCAGTTTTATACCGGGACTAGCGGGAGCCGGTGAGCAGTTCTTC	CSFIPGLAGAGEQFF
NA	14	TRBJ1-2	NA	TRBV2	TGTGCCAGCAGTGATGAACAGGCAGTAGTGGGCTACACCTTC	CASSDEQAVVGYTF
NA	14	TRBJ2-1	NA	TRBV11-2	TGTGCCAGCAGCTTTTCGCAGGGCTACAATGAGCAGTTCTTC	CASSFSQGYNEQFF
NA	12	TRBJ2-5	NA	TRBV29-1	TGCAGCGTTGAATATGGGGGGGAGACCCAGTACTTC	CSVEYGGETQYF
TRBD2	17	TRBJ2-1	NA	TRBV28	TGTGCCAGCAGTCTAATACGACTAGCGGGGGGGCCCAGGGAGCAGTTCTTC	CASSLIRLAGGPREQFF
TRBD1	19	TRBJ1-5	NA	TRBV27	TGTGCCAGCAGTCCGCACGGGACAGGAAAGTGGTGGAGCAATCAGCCCCAGCATTTT	CASSPHGTGKWWSNQPQHF
NA	18	TRBJ2-3	NA	TRBV7-2	TGTGCCAGCAGCTTAGCTTGGGTGCGGGTCCGGGGCACAGATACGCAGTATTTT	CASSLAWVRVRGTDTQYF
TRBD2	16	TRBJ2-1	NA	TRBV27	TGTGCCAGCAGTCCCTTACTAGCGGGAGACTACAATGAGCAGTTCTTC	CASSPLLAGDYNEQFF
NA	15	TRBJ1-6	NA	TRBV19	TGTGCCAGTAGTATATCCACAGTTTATAATTCACCCCTCCACTTT	CASSISTVYNSPLHF
TRBD2	14	TRBJ2-1	NA	TRBV18	TGTGCCAGCTCAGACGTTAGCGGGAGGGTTGAGCAGTTCTTC	CASSDVSGRVEQFF
TRBD2	16	TRBJ2-2	NA	TRBV5-1	TGCGCCAGCAGCTTTTGGGCGGGAGGAAGCACCGGGGAGCTGTTTTTT	CASSFWAGGSTGELFF